Reported below is one T cell receptor beta chain. Antigen unknown. This sample is drawn from a study of cytomegalovirus exposure and HLA in healthy donors. Germline V gene sequence: CDR1 MGHDK, CDR2 SYGVNS. The length of the CDR3 is 16 residues. With 2 bases removed from V and 9 bases from J, the gap between germline ends came to 20 bases. The PCR made use of 60 Vbeta and 13 Jbeta primers. Here immunoSEQ multiplex PCR was the method, and the copy in TCRdb shows in-frame clones only, minus some. The sample shows 95,000 to 150,000 clones, more than 60% of them seen only once. Study outcomes and limitations: It was taken for granted in presence/absence analyses that sequencing depth across donors was roughly uniform. The authors later found HLA-associated TCR beta chains more clonally expanded than equally common others. Accurate prediction of HLA-A and HLA-B alleles (for most subjects) was reportedly achieved from TCR beta sequences.

Sample: PBMCs. The chain carries TRBV25-1 and TRBJ2-1; D is perhaps TRBD1 (5 bases). This receptor was obtained from a woman in her forties in good health and CMV-seronegative. CDR3 in amino acids: CASSEITKETDSEQFF. The CDR3 DNA reads TGTGCCAGCAGTGAAATCACGAAAGAAACCGACAGTGAGCAGTTCTTC.